The source of this TCR beta chain is a study of T cell responses to AZD1222 COVID-19 vaccine. Method: immunoSEQ multiplex PCR; TCRdb's copy keeps in-frame clones and lacks some. The data hold around 180,000 clones, with 90% to 95% observed a single time. The CDR3 is 14 amino acids. V trimming: 3 bases; J trimming: 4 bases; junction bases outside the gene matches: 7. Germline V gives CDR1 SGHTS, CDR2 YDEGEE. The V call is TRBV5-8, the J call TRBJ2-7; 7 bases are shared with TRBD1. Specimen: peripheral blood, collected on day 0 of AZD1222 vaccination. The clonotype originates from an adult in good health. The DNA for the CDR3 is TGTGCCAGCAGCTCTCCAGGGGGAAATTACGAGCAGTACTTC. It encodes CASSSPGGNYEQYF.